This T cell receptor (beta chain) emerged from a study of T cells in Graves' hyperthyroidism and ophthalmopathy (dated by TCRdb to between 2018 and 2021). With respect to the entire study: A discovery cohort of roughly 100 patients, about 40 with Graves' ophthalmopathy and under 60 with stable Graves' hyperthyroidism, was used to find distinguishing TCR V-J signatures. TCR Vbeta CDR3 sequencing of around 130 peripheral blood samples (under 45 ophthalmopathy, about 74 hyperthyroidism and around 17 progressor patients) is reported in the paper. In several Graves' hyperthyroidism patients, the study also compared T-cell repertoires from thyroid tissue with T-cell repertoires from blood. Following sampling, methimazole starting at 30 mg daily was given to hyperthyroidism patients, and high-dose intravenous methylprednisolone was given to ophthalmopathy patients. An independent validation cohort of under 20 hyperthyroidism patients and approximately 15 patients who later progressed to ophthalmopathy tested prospective prediction of ophthalmopathy. The 75 to 100 discovery patients were divided at random into training and test sets in a 7:3 ratio.

On the study overall, not on this receptor specifically: During validation, the model predicted progression to ophthalmopathy a median of roughly 7.1 months ahead of onset, with around 70% sensitivity and 72.22% specificity. Most expanded thyroid clonotypes (frequency above 0.001) were also found in blood, which suggests that blood repertoires may mirror thyroid immune responses. A 13 V-J signature model separated ophthalmopathy from stable hyperthyroidism, with approximately 86% sensitivity and just under 84% specificity in cross-validation and 80%/75% in testing. No statistical method was used to fix the sample size in advance, and group allocation was not hidden from the investigators.

Details on this clonotype: Its antigen has not been determined. Per-base qualities were not stored, and no clone one base away is much larger.

TCR beta CDR3 regions were amplified from RNA transcripts. A first-round RT-PCR of the TCR CDR3 used the HTBI primer set with the Qiagen OneStep RT-PCR kit. The libraries were constructed in a second round of multiplex PCR and then size-selected and purified. Libraries were sequenced paired-end with 100 bp reads on an Illumina HiSeq2000. As for how the authors treated the data: SOAPnuke was used to process the raw data, removing reads that contained adapters or uncalled bases, had a mean Phred below 15, or lacked an exact match to the constant primer or identifier. COPE v1.2.5 was used to merge the high-quality paired reads, and each unique nucleotide sequence was defined as a clonotype. MiTCR v1.1 was used to align clonotypes to the IMGT TRBV, TRBD and TRBJ reference segments. The analysis was restricted to V-J combinations with a frequency above 0.0001, which together covered 99.2% of the repertoires. The TCS score was defined as the ratio of F50 (clonal expansion) to E x V (chaos), calculated using BLOSUM62-based TCRdist between CDR3 peptides within each V-J. Welch's t-statistics and random forest reduced several hundred V-J features to fewer than 15, which were used in a naive Bayes classifier (R e1071). TCRdb redid the processing of the public reads, applying fastp at Q25 and MiXCR, and retained in-frame beta chains. Rows are unified per CDR3 protein, each entry keeping the most common DNA and genes. The V and J calls here are based on TCRdb, not the publication. This sample is represented by about 540,000 distinct CDR3 sequences; around 46% of them were singletons. The ten largest account for about 7.9% of the sample.

Stable Graves' hyperthyroidism was defined as the absence of progression to ophthalmopathy over 18 months of follow-up. Hyperthyroidism patients were newly diagnosed, with disease duration under 2 months, and aged 18 to 65 years. Patients with uncontrolled infections, other autoimmune diseases, pregnancy or lactation were excluded. Clinical symptoms, serum thyroxine and TRAb, thyroid ultrasound, and orbital computed tomography formed the basis for the diagnoses. Total RNA was extracted with Trizol reagent, and quality was checked on an Agilent 2100 Bioanalyzer. The sequenced sample was peripheral blood or thyroid tissue (not recorded which). The receptor comes from a woman under 30 with Graves' hyperthyroidism. Donor details come from another sample of the same person, matched by shared clones.

The DNA sequence is TGTGCCAGCAAGTCGGCCAGCAATCAGCCCCAGCATTTT. Translation gives CASKSASNQPQHF. The chain is encoded by TRBV2 joined to TRBJ1-5; the D gene assignment is ambiguous. The cysteine opens and the phenylalanine closes a CDR3 of 13 amino acids. The DNA shown is the 39-base CDR3, in frame from base 1. V is clipped by 7 bases and J by 1 base, and the sequence between their germline boundaries is 8 bases long. The germline V gene provides CDR1 SNHLY and CDR2 FYNNEI.